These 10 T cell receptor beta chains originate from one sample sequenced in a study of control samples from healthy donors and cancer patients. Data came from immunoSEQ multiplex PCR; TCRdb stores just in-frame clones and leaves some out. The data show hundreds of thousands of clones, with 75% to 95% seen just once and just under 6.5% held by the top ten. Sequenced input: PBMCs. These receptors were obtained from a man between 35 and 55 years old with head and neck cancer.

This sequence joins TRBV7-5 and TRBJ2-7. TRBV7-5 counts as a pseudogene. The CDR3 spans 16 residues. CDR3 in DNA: TGTGCCAGAAGCTCAGGAAAATGGGAAACTACCTACGAGCAGTACTTC. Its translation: CARSSGKWETTYEQYF.

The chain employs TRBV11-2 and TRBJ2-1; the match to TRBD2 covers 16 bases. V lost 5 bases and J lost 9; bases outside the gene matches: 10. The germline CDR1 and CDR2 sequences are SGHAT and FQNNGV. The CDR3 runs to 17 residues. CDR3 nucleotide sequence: TGTGCCAGCAGCCCGGGACTAGCGGGGGGGCGGGTCAGTGAGCAGTTCTTC. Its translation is CASSPGLAGGRVSEQFF.

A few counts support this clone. The CDR3 region is CASQGTAFNEKLFF. CDR3 in DNA: TGTGCCAGTCAAGGGACAGCGTTTAATGAAAAACTGTTTTTT. The chain has TRBV2 and TRBJ1-4; TRBD1 aligns across 7 bases. V shed 9 bases and J 4 bases; nucleotides not matched to a gene: 8. The germline V gene has CDR1 SNHLY and CDR2 FYNNEI. The CDR3 runs 14 residues.

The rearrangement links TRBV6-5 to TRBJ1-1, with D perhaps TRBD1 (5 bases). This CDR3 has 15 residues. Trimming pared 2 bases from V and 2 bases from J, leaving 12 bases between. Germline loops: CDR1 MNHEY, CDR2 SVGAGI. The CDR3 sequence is CASSYGRDVNTEAFF. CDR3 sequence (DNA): TGTGCCAGCAGTTACGGCCGGGACGTTAACACTGAAGCTTTCTTT.

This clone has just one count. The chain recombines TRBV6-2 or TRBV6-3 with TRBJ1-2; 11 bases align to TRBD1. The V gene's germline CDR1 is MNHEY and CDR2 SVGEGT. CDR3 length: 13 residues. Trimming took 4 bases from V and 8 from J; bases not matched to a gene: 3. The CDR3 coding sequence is TGTGCCAGCAGTTGGACAGGGGGCCGGGGCTACACCTTC. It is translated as CASSWTGGRGYTF.

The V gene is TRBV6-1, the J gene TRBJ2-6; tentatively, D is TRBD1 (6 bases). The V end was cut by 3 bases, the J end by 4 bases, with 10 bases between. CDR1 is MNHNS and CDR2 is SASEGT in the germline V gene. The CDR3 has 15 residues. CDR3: CASSDSGAGANVLTF. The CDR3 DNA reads TGTGCCAGCAGTGATTCAGGGGCAGGGGCCAACGTCCTGACTTTC.

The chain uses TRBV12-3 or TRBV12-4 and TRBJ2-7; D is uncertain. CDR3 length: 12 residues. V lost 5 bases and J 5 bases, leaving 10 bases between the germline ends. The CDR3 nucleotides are TGTGCCAGCAGTCACTCGCCTCACGAGCAGTACTTC. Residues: CASSHSPHEQYF.

CDR3 sequence: CASSLRSESPLHF. DNA of the CDR3: TGTGCCAGCAGCTTAAGATCGGAATCACCCCTCCACTTT. This chain uses TRBV7-2 with TRBJ1-6; D uncertain. CDR3 length: 13 amino acids. Between the trimmed V and J ends, which lost 2 bases and 10 bases, there was a span of 9 bases. The germline gives CDR1 SGHTA, CDR2 FQGNSA.

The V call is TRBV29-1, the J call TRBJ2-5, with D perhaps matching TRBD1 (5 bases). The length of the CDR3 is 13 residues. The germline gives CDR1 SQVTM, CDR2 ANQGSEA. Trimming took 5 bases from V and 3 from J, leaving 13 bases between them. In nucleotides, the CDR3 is TGCAGCGTTTCAGGGTCGGGTAAAGAGACCCAGTACTTC. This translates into CSVSGSGKETQYF.

CDR3 sequence reads: CASSSTRGYSGNTIYF. The CDR3 DNA reads as TGTGCCAGCAGTTCCACCAGGGGCTACTCTGGAAACACCATATATTTT. The V gene is TRBV6-5, the J gene TRBJ1-3, with D maybe TRBD1 (6 bases). V shed 4 bases and J shed 0 bases, with 13 bases lying between them. CDR1 is MNHEY, CDR2 SVGAGI, per germline. The CDR3 runs to 16 residues.